Presented here are 7 T cell receptor beta chains from one specimen sequenced in a study of blood T cell repertoires in COVID-19. Profiling relied on immunoSEQ multiplex PCR, and the TCRdb table lists in-frame clones only, not all of them. Of about 230,000 clones listed, roughly 80% are singletons. Source material: peripheral blood. The receptors were sampled from a woman older than 75 with active or convalescent COVID-19.

The CDR3: CASSQVFGLLYF. The CDR3 nucleotides are TGTGCCAGCAGCCAAGTATTCGGACTACTGTATTTT. This chain links TRBV14 with TRBJ2-3; a possible D gene is TRBD2 (6 bases). The germline V and J ends were trimmed by 1 base and 14 bases, with 13 bases remaining between them. Germline V lookup: CDR1 SGHDN, CDR2 FVKESK. This CDR3 has 12 residues.

The chain joins TRBV4-2 to TRBJ1-3; D gene uncertain. This CDR3 is 15 amino acids long. Per germline, CDR1 LGHNA and CDR2 YNFKEQ. The germline V and J ends were trimmed by 0 bases and 4 bases, with 10 bases remaining between them. This CDR3 is CASSQEAIMGNTIYF. In nucleotides, the CDR3 is TGTGCCAGCAGCCAAGAGGCCATTATGGGAAACACCATATATTTT.

J is TRBJ1-2 and V is TRBV12-3 or TRBV12-4; the D is unclear. The CDR3 consists of 11 residues. The ends were cut back, 6 bases at V and 4 bases at J, with 6 bases in the middle. The CDR3 here is CASSNSYGYTF. Here the CDR3 DNA reads TGTGCCAGCAGCAACAGCTATGGCTACACCTTC.

CDR3 protein: CASSRGQETSSEAFF. The DNA for the CDR3 is TGTGCCAGCAGCCGCGGGCAGGAAACCTCCTCTGAAGCTTTCTTT. This chain uses TRBV5-4 with TRBJ1-1, with D uncertain. This CDR3 contains 15 residues. V lost 4 bases to trimming and J lost 6 bases, with 19 bases between them. CDR1 is SGHNT, CDR2 YYREEE, per germline (reference sequence). The whole variable domain, remainder taken from reference TRBV5-4 and TRBJ1-1, is ETGVTQSPTHLIKTRGQQVTLRCSSQSGHNTVSWYQQALGQGPQFIFQYYREEENGRGNFPPRFSGLQFPNYSSELNVNALELDDSALYLCASSRGQETSSEAFFGQGTRLTVV.

The chain joins TRBV7-9 to TRBJ1-6; possibly TRBD1 for D (6 bases). The germline V gene has CDR1 SEHNR and CDR2 FQNEAQ (reference sequence). The CDR3 loop spans 15 amino acids. The V end lost 0 bases, the J end lost 6 bases, and 9 bases lay between the germline ends. CDR3 sequence (DNA): TGTGCCAGCAGCTTAGCTGGACAGATTAATTCACCCCTCCACTTT. Protein: CASSLAGQINSPLHF.

The chain carries TRBV29-1 and TRBJ2-1; 8 bases agree with TRBD2. The CDR3 sequence is 19 residues long. The V gene's germline CDR1 is SQVTM and CDR2 ANQGSEA. V shed 4 bases, J shed 9 bases, and the junction held 26 bases outside the gene matches. This chain's CDR3 is CSVAFGRVHYGRAVGEQFF. The CDR3 nucleotides read TGCAGCGTTGCGTTCGGGCGGGTGCATTACGGGAGGGCTGTCGGTGAGCAGTTCTTC.

The chain uses TRBV7-9 and TRBJ2-7; 10 bases match TRBD2. J was trimmed by 2 bases and V by 1 base; bases with no gene match: 5. Germline CDR1 SEHNR, CDR2 FQNEAQ (reference sequence). The CDR3 totals 16 residues. The CDR3 nucleotides are TGTGCCAGCAGCTTAGACCGACTAGCGGGTGCCTACGAGCAGTACTTC. It translates to CASSLDRLAGAYEQYF.